Described below is a single T cell receptor (beta chain) sequence and its context. The antigen remains undetermined. Naive CD8 cells, CD45RO-negative and positively selected for CCR7, excluded terminally differentiated effector memory CD45RA+ cells. The data stem from a study of shared clonotypes between healthy human individuals. Whole-study findings and limits: Relative to memory subsets, naive subsets generally showed larger estimated richness. Of the naive CD4 clonotypes, roughly 5.5% were shared across a handful of donors.

A 200 ng quantity of DNA, approximately 29,000 T cell genomes, went into the sorted-subset replicate PCRs. Libraries were prepared by immunoSEQ multiplex PCR; TCRdb keeps only in-frame clonotypes and omits some of them. The profile covers under 2,000,000 clones, with approximately 95% appearing a single time and more than 0.9% taken by the ten largest. The length of the CDR3 is 15 residues. The germline V gene encodes CDR1 SNHLY and CDR2 FYNNEI. After removal of 7 bases from V and 0 bases from J, the junction contained 8 bases not matched to a gene. The material sequenced was naive CD8+ T cells sorted from blood. The chain couples TRBV2 to TRBJ1-1, with 7 bases lining up with TRBD1. The receptor comes from a man aged 18 to 29 in good health. The CDR3 nucleotides are TGTGCCAGCAATCTCCCCCAGGGGGTGAACACTGAAGCTTTCTTT. Protein: CASNLPQGVNTEAFF.